This T cell receptor beta chain was obtained from a study of CD8 T cells in ankylosing spondylitis. This clonotype was counted once. Antigen unknown. Libraries of TCR beta came from quantitative 5'-RACE with molecular barcodes. TCRdb passed the 5' RACE reads through MiXCR, listing each CDR3 protein once. The table records roughly 670,000 distinct CDR3 sequences, 19% of them present only once. Overall study findings and caveats: In synovial fluid and blood from reactive arthritis, some motif variants were previously reported. There was reportedly significant enrichment of clones that were disease-linked in matched ankylosing spondylitis synovial fluid. Clones linked to the disease showed a CD8+ phenotype. They occurred at relatively low frequencies in peripheral blood. A TCR beta motif of 7 or 8 highly homologous variants appeared characteristic of ankylosing spondylitis blood.

The sequencing input was blood, either unsorted or a sorted T cell fraction (not recorded which). The TCR was taken from a male donor with ankylosing spondylitis.

DNA of the CDR3: TGTGCCAGCAGAACAGGGGGTAGTGGCTACACCTTC. The encoded protein is CASRTGGSGYTF. The V and J genes are TRBV28 and TRBJ1-2, with TRBD1 matching 8 bases. V lost 6 bases, J lost 7 bases, and 4 bases stayed unmatched. The CDR3 has 12 amino acids. Germline lookup yields CDR1 MDHEN and CDR2 SYDVKM.